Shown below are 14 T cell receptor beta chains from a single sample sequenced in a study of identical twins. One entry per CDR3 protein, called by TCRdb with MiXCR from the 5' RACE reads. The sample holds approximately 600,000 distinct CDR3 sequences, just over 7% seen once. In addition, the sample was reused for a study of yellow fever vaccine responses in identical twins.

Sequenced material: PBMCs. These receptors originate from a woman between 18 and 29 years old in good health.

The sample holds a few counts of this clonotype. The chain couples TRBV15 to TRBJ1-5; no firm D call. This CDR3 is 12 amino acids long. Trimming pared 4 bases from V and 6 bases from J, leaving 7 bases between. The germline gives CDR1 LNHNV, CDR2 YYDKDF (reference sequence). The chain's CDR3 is CATSIGVQPQHF. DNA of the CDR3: TGTGCCACCAGCATTGGGGTTCAGCCCCAGCATTTT.

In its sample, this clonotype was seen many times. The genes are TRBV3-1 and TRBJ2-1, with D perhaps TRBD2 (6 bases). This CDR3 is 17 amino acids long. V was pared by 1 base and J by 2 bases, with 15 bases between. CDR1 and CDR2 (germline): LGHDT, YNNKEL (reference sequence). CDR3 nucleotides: TGTGCCAGCAGCCAAGTCGGGGTAGCGGCGACCTACAATGAGCAGTTCTTC. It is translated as CASSQVGVAATYNEQFF.

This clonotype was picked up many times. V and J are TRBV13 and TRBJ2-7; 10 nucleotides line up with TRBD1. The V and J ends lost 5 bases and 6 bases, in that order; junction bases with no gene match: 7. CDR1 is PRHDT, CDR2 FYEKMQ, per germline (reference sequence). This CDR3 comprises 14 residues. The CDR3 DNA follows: TGTGCCAGCAGCCCGGGGACAGGGGTTTTCGAGCAGTACTTC. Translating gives CASSPGTGVFEQYF.

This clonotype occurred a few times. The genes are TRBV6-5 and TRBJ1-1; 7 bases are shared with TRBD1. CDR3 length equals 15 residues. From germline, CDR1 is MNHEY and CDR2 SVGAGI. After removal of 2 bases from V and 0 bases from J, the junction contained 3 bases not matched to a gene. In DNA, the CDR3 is TGTGCCAGCAGTTACCAGACAGGGATGAACACTGAAGCTTTCTTT. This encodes CASSYQTGMNTEAFF.

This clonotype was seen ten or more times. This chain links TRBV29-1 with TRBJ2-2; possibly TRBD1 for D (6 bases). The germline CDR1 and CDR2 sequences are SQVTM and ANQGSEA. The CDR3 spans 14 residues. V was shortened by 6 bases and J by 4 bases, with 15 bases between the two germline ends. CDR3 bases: TGCAGCGTGGAACAGGGCCCCAGCACCGGGGAGCTGTTTTTT. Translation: CSVEQGPSTGELFF.

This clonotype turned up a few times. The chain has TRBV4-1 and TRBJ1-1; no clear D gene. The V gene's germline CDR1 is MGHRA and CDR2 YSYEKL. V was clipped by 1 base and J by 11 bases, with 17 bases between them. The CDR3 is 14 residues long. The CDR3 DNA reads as TGCGCCAGCAGCCAAGCACTGGGCGAATTCGGGGCTTTCTTT. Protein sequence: CASSQALGEFGAFF.

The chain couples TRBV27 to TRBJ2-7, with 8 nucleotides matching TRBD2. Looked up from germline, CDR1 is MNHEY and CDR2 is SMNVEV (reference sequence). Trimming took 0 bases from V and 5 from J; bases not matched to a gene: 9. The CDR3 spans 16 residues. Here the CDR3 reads CASSLSLSGRKNEQYF. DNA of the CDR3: TGTGCCAGCAGTTTATCCCTCAGCGGGAGAAAGAACGAGCAGTACTTC.

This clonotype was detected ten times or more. CDR3 nucleotide sequence: TGTGCCAGCAGTTACGACGGGACAGGAGTAAACACCATATATTTT. Protein: CASSYDGTGVNTIYF. The chain has TRBV6-5 and TRBJ1-3, with TRBD1 identical over 8 bases. V gave up 2 bases and J gave up 6 bases; unmatched junction bases: 6. Per germline, CDR1 MNHEY and CDR2 SVGAGI. This CDR3 region has 15 residues.

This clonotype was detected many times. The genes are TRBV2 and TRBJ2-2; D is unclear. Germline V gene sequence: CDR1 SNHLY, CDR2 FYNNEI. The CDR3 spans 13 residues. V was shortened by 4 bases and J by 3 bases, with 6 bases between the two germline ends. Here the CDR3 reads CASSGTYTGELFF. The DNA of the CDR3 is TGTGCCAGCAGTGGAACCTACACCGGGGAGCTGTTTTTT.

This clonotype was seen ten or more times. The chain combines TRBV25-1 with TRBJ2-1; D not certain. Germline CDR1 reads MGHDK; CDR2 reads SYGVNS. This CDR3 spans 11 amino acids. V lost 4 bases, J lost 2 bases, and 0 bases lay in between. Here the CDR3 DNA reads TGTGCCAGCAGTGCCTACAATGAGCAGTTCTTC. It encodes CASSAYNEQFF.

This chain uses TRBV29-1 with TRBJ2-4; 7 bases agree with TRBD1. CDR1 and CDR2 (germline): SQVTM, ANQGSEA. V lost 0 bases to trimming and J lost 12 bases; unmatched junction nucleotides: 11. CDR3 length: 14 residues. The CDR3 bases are TGCAGCGTTGAAGATCAGGCCGGGGCAGGGGGTCAGTACTTC. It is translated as CSVEDQAGAGGQYF.

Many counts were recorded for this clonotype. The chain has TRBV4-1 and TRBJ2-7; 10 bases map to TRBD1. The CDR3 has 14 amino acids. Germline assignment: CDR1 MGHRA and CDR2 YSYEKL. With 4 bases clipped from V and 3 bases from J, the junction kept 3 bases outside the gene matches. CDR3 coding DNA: TGCGCCAGCAGCCTCGGGACAGGGGTCTACGAGCAGTACTTC. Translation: CASSLGTGVYEQYF.

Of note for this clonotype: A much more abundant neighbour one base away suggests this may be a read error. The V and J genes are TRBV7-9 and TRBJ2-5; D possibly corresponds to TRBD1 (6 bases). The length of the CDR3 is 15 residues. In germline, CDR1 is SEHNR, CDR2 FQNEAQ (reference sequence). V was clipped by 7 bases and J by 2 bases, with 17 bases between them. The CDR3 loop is CASTKFGQIQETQYF. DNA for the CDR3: TGTGCCAGCACCAAATTTGGACAGATACAAGAGACCCAGTACTTC.

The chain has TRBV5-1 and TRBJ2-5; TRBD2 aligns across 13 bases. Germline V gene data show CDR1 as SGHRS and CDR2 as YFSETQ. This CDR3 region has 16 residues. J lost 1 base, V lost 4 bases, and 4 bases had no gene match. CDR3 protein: CASSPGTSGTQETQYF. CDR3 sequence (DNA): TGCGCCAGCAGCCCCGGGACTAGCGGGACCCAAGAGACCCAGTACTTC.